Below are 32 T cell receptor beta chains sequenced from a single sample in a study of T cell responses to AZD1222 COVID-19 vaccine. TCRdb's copy holds only in-frame clones and misses some; the assay was immunoSEQ multiplex PCR. The data show 95,000 to 150,000 clones, roughly 90% seen once. The input for sequencing was peripheral blood, taken on day 0 of AZD1222 vaccination. Receptors were obtained from an adult in good health.

This clone was observed once. The chain links TRBV19 to TRBJ2-5; maybe TRBD1 (7 bases). The CDR3 is made up of 15 amino acids. CDR1 and CDR2 from the germline V gene are LNHDA and SQIVND (reference sequence). Trimming removed 4 bases from V and 3 bases from J, with 15 bases in between. CDR3 coding DNA: TGTGCCAGTAGTAGGGGGGACAGTGACAAAGAGACCCAGTACTTC. Translated: CASSRGDSDKETQYF.

The V call is TRBV6-5, the J call TRBJ1-1; 9 bases are a match to TRBD1. The CDR3 is 15 amino acids. From germline, CDR1 is MNHEY and CDR2 SVGAGI. V dropped 6 bases and J dropped 1; count of bases not matched to a gene: 6. CDR3 sequence (DNA): TGTGCCAGCAGCCCCCGACAGGGGGGGAACACTGAAGCTTTCTTT. Encoded protein: CASSPRQGGNTEAFF.

The chain couples TRBV3-1 (or the pseudogene TRBV3-2) to TRBJ2-7; D gene ambiguous. Germline-derived CDR1 and CDR2 are LGHDT and YNNKEL (reference sequence). Trimming stripped 2 bases from V and 2 bases from J, with 13 bases between. The CDR3 length is 15 residues. CDR3 in DNA: TGTGCCAGCAGCCAATACGATAGGGAACCCTACGAGCAGTACTTC. It translates to CASSQYDREPYEQYF.

V usage is TRBV13 and J usage is TRBJ2-3; the D gene could be TRBD1 or TRBD2 (5 bases each). Trimming removed 5 bases from V and 4 bases from J, with 10 bases in between. Germline values: CDR1 PRHDT, CDR2 FYEKMQ (reference sequence). The CDR3 totals 13 residues. CDR3 nucleotide sequence: TGTGCCAGCAGCCAAGGGACGTCAGATACGCAGTATTTT. It yields the protein CASSQGTSDTQYF. The whole variable domain, remainder taken from reference TRBV13 and TRBJ2-3, is AAGVIQSPRHLIKEKRETATLKCYPIPRHDTVYWYQQGPGQDPQFLISFYEKMQSDKGSIPDRFSAQQFSDYHSELNMSSLELGDSALYFCASSQGTSDTQYFGPGTRLTVL.

The chain has TRBV14 and TRBJ1-1, with TRBD1 as a possible D gene (5 bases). This CDR3 is 16 amino acids long. Germline V gene sequence: CDR1 SGHDN, CDR2 FVKESK. The V end lost 0 bases, the J end lost 4 bases, and 15 bases lay between the germline ends. CDR3 nucleotide sequence: TGTGCCAGCAGCCAAGATTTAGGGGTGGGCAGCACTGAAGCTTTCTTT. Protein sequence: CASSQDLGVGSTEAFF.

This clone has only a few counts. Other DNA sequences of this sample code for an identical CDR3. The rearrangement joins TRBV11-3 to TRBJ2-1; D gene ambiguous. Germline CDR1 SGHNT, CDR2 YENEEA. Between the trimmed V and J ends, which lost 2 bases and 0 bases, there was a span of 5 bases. This CDR3 region has 14 residues. In DNA, the CDR3 is TGTGCCAGCAGCTTAAGAAGCTCCTACAATGAGCAGTTCTTC. Translated: CASSLRSSYNEQFF.

Concerning this clone itself: Other DNA sequences of this sample code for an identical CDR3. The chain combines TRBV5-1 with TRBJ2-3; D is undetermined. V lost 4 bases and J 0 bases, leaving 3 bases between the germline ends. This CDR3 is 12 amino acids long. The V gene's germline CDR1 is SGHRS and CDR2 YFSETQ. The CDR3, as DNA: TGCGCCAGCAGCCTCAGCACAGATACGCAGTATTTT. Translation gives CASSLSTDTQYF.

The gene calls are TRBV5-1 and TRBJ2-2, with 10 positions matching TRBD2. With V trimmed by 2 bases and J by 4 bases, 2 bases remained unmatched. The CDR3 covers 15 residues. CDR1 is SGHRS, CDR2 YFSETQ, per germline. The CDR3: CASSFGLAATGELFF. DNA of the CDR3: TGCGCCAGCAGCTTTGGACTAGCGGCCACCGGGGAGCTGTTTTTT.

The chain employs TRBV7-8 and TRBJ1-5; D is possibly TRBD1 (5 bases). Germline loops: CDR1 SGHVS, CDR2 FQNEAQ. This CDR3 is 16 amino acids long. Trimming removed 0 bases from V and 5 bases from J, with 14 bases in between. This CDR3 reads CASSLANRRSDQPQHF. CDR3 DNA sequence: TGTGCCAGCAGCTTAGCAAACAGGAGGAGTGATCAGCCCCAGCATTTT.

The CDR3 loop is CASSPGTGAMNTEAFF. The CDR3 DNA reads as TGTGCCAGCTCACCAGGGACAGGAGCTATGAACACTGAAGCTTTCTTT. This chain joins TRBV18 and TRBJ1-1; 8 nucleotides match TRBD1. The CDR3 has 16 amino acids. The germline V gene encodes CDR1 KGHSH and CDR2 LQKENI. With V trimmed by 2 bases and J by 0 bases, 5 bases remained unmatched.

This clone was seen only once. The chain links TRBV29-1 to TRBJ2-1, with D perhaps TRBD1 or TRBD2 (5 bases each). The CDR3 runs 13 residues. Trimming shortened V by 4 bases and J by 0 bases, and 7 bases separated the two germline ends. Germline V lookup: CDR1 SQVTM, CDR2 ANQGSEA. CDR3 bases: TGCAGCGTTGGGGGGAGCTCCTACAATGAGCAGTTCTTC. Translated: CSVGGSSYNEQFF.

The rearrangement links TRBV24-1 to TRBJ2-2; no reliable D call. The CDR3 loop spans 13 amino acids. CDR1 is KGHDR and CDR2 is SFDVKD in the germline V gene. V lost 9 bases to trimming and J lost 2 bases, with 9 bases between them. The DNA of the CDR3 is TGTGCCACCTTCACACGTAACACCGGGGAGCTGTTTTTT. As protein: CATFTRNTGELFF.

The rearrangement links TRBV7-2 to TRBJ2-1; D gene uncertain. The CDR3 sequence is 16 residues long. Germline V gene data show CDR1 as SGHTA and CDR2 as FQGNSA. The V gene lost 1 base and the J gene lost 6 bases, with 16 bases spanning the gap. In DNA form, the CDR3 reads TGTGCCAGCAGCTTAGTGGCATCTCGGCCCCGCAATGAGCAGTTCTTC. This translates into CASSLVASRPRNEQFF.

The chain carries TRBV5-6 and TRBJ2-7; 8 bases map to TRBD1. The CDR3 spans 15 residues. CDR1 is SGHDT, CDR2 YYEEEE, per germline. Unmatched junction bases numbered 10, after V lost 4 bases and J lost 4 bases. DNA of the CDR3: TGTGCCAGCAGCGCGGACAGGGAAAAATTTTACGAGCAGTACTTC. Translating gives CASSADREKFYEQYF.

V gene TRBV5-1 combines with J gene TRBJ1-2; 8 nucleotides align to TRBD1. This CDR3 contains 14 residues. J was trimmed by 3 bases and V by 0 bases; bases with no gene match: 1. Germline CDR1 is SGHRS and CDR2 is YFSETQ. The CDR3 spells CASSLGQGYYGYTF. DNA of the CDR3: TGCGCCAGCAGCTTGGGACAGGGGTACTATGGCTACACCTTC.

This clone is labeled as medium-sized. V is TRBV7-9 and J is TRBJ1-3, with a weak D call TRBD1 (6 bases). CDR1 is SEHNR, CDR2 FQNEAQ, per germline (reference sequence). The CDR3 runs 15 residues. V lost 2 bases and J lost 3, with 11 bases in between. The CDR3, as DNA: TGTGCCAGCAGCTTACCGGGGGCGTTTGGAAACACCATATATTTT. This translates into CASSLPGAFGNTIYF.

The rearrangement links TRBV4-2 to TRBJ1-2; D perhaps matches TRBD1 (6 bases). This CDR3 spans 15 amino acids. Germline CDR1 reads LGHNA; CDR2 reads YNFKEQ. Trimming removed 0 bases at V and 5 bases at J, with 13 bases between. The CDR3 here is CASSQDVEGGYGYTF. The CDR3 DNA sequence: TGTGCCAGCAGCCAAGATGTAGAGGGGGGATATGGCTACACCTTC.

The CDR3, as DNA: TGTGCCAGCAGCCCTTCGACAGGGACCACTGAAGCTTTCTTT. Translated: CASSPSTGTTEAFF. V is TRBV7-9 and J is TRBJ1-1, with 7 nucleotides matching TRBD1. The germline CDR1 and CDR2 sequences are SEHNR and FQNEAQ (reference sequence). The CDR3 sequence is 14 residues long. V trimming: 5 bases; J trimming: 4 bases; junction bases outside the gene matches: 7.

The gene calls are TRBV9 and TRBJ1-2; D is uncertain. The CDR3 totals 18 residues. CDR1 and CDR2 from the germline V gene are SGDLS and YYNGEE. The germline V and J ends were trimmed by 7 bases and 4 bases, with 29 bases remaining between them. The CDR3 here is CASGRTFQSPTGGYGYTF. For the CDR3, the DNA is TGTGCCAGCGGACGAACATTCCAAAGCCCCACCGGCGGCTATGGCTACACCTTC.

This sequence joins TRBV3-1 (or the pseudogene TRBV3-2) and TRBJ1-2, with D maybe TRBD1 (5 bases). Trimming pared 0 bases from V and 0 bases from J, leaving 20 bases between. Looked up from germline, CDR1 is LGHDT and CDR2 is YNNKEL (reference sequence). This CDR3 comprises 19 residues. The chain's CDR3 is CASSQERLGDGHPNYGYTF. As DNA, the CDR3 is TGTGCCAGCAGCCAAGAGAGGTTGGGAGACGGACACCCTAACTATGGCTACACCTTC.

The chain is built from TRBV18 and TRBJ2-7, with 7 bases fitting TRBD1. Germline V gene lookup returns CDR1 KGHSH and CDR2 LQKENI. The junction had 12 bases not matched to a gene; V was cut back by 6 bases and J by 7 bases. The CDR3 has 14 residues. Here the CDR3 DNA reads TGTGCCAGCTCCCCCGGGACAGTAGGGCGGGAGCAGTACTTC. This encodes CASSPGTVGREQYF.

In its sample, this clone was seen once. This chain links TRBV28 with TRBJ1-1; tentatively, D is TRBD1 (5 bases). CDR3 length: 16 amino acids. Trimming removed 4 bases from V and 1 base from J, with 16 bases in between. Germline V gives CDR1 MDHEN, CDR2 SYDVKM. The DNA for the CDR3 is TGTGCCAGCAGTTCTGGGGGGGGACCCAAGAACACTGAAGCTTTCTTT. Encoded protein: CASSSGGGPKNTEAFF.

The rearrangement joins TRBV6-5 to TRBJ1-1; 10 bases match TRBD1. The CDR3 loop spans 14 amino acids. V lost 6 bases, J lost 5 bases, and 6 bases stayed unmatched. Per germline, CDR1 MNHEY and CDR2 SVGAGI. The CDR3 is CASRGQGSGTEAFF. CDR3 nucleotide sequence: TGTGCCAGCAGGGGACAGGGGAGCGGTACTGAAGCTTTCTTT.

The chain links TRBV9 to TRBJ2-5; tentative D call: TRBD1 (5 bases). The CDR3 loop spans 14 amino acids. Trimming took 4 bases from V and 5 from J, leaving 15 bases between them. Germline loops: CDR1 SGDLS, CDR2 YYNGEE. DNA of the CDR3: TGTGCCAGCAGCCTACAGGTTGGAGAGGAGACCCAGTACTTC. This encodes CASSLQVGEETQYF.

This clone is a singleton in its sample. The rearrangement uses TRBV5-4 and TRBJ1-2, with D perhaps matching TRBD1 (5 bases). V lost 4 bases to trimming and J lost 0 bases, with 16 bases between them. This CDR3 region has 16 residues. The germline V gene has CDR1 SGHNT and CDR2 YYREEE (reference sequence). The CDR3 DNA is TGTGCCAGCAGCGCAGGTGGGACGGAAGCTAACTATGGCTACACCTTC. This sequence encodes CASSAGGTEANYGYTF.

This clone was picked up one time. V and J are TRBV2 and TRBJ2-7, with D perhaps matching TRBD2 (5 bases). The CDR3 covers 10 residues. Between the trimmed V and J ends, which lost 8 bases and 3 bases, there was a span of 5 bases. CDR1 and CDR2 from the germline V gene are SNHLY and FYNNEI. For the CDR3, the DNA is TGTGCCAGCGAGGGCTACGAGCAGTACTTC. This codes for CASEGYEQYF.

The CDR3 reads CASSLGLVWYGYTF. In DNA form, the CDR3 reads TGTGCCAGCAGCTTAGGACTCGTTTGGTATGGCTACACCTTC. This chain joins TRBV7-9 and TRBJ1-2; no clear D. The CDR3 is made up of 14 amino acids. Per the germline V gene, CDR1 is SEHNR and CDR2 is FQNEAQ (reference sequence). V was shortened by 1 base and J by 5 bases, with 11 bases between the two germline ends.

The V gene is TRBV10-3, the J gene TRBJ1-3; no clear D. The ends were cut back, 2 bases at V and 0 bases at J, with 14 bases in the middle. The CDR3 runs to 17 residues. The V gene's germline CDR1 is ENHRY and CDR2 SYGVKD. The CDR3 protein is CAISENPSYSSGNTIYF. Here the CDR3 DNA reads TGTGCCATCAGTGAGAACCCCTCTTATAGCTCTGGAAACACCATATATTTT.

The chain links TRBV12-3 or TRBV12-4 to TRBJ2-2; possible D gene TRBD2, 6 bases. The CDR3 extends over 13 amino acids. The V end lost 7 bases, the J end lost 6 bases, and 12 bases lay between the germline ends. The CDR3, as DNA: TGTGCCAGCAAACTAGCTTGGGCCGGGGAGCTGTTTTTT. Translation gives CASKLAWAGELFF.

This chain connects TRBV18 to TRBJ1-1; D is ambiguous. This CDR3 is 15 amino acids long. V lost 0 bases, J lost 1 base, and 9 bases lay in between. Germline values: CDR1 KGHSH, CDR2 LQKENI. The CDR3 spells CASSPPNGGNTEAFF. The CDR3 DNA reads as TGTGCCAGCTCACCACCCAACGGAGGGAACACTGAAGCTTTCTTT.

CDR3 in DNA: TGCGCCAGCAGTACAGGATTTAACGAGCAGTACTTC. This translates into CASSTGFNEQYF. V usage is TRBV5-1 and J usage is TRBJ2-7; weak D call: TRBD1 (5 bases). Trimming shortened V by 5 bases and J by 5 bases, and 11 bases separated the two germline ends. The CDR3 is made up of 12 amino acids. CDR1 and CDR2 from the germline V gene are SGHRS and YFSETQ.

The chain joins TRBV27 to TRBJ2-5; the match to TRBD1 covers 7 bases. This CDR3 has 14 residues. The junction had 10 bases not matched to a gene; V was cut back by 5 bases and J by 7 bases. Germline V gives CDR1 MNHEY, CDR2 SMNVEV (reference sequence). CDR3 coding DNA: TGTGCCAGCAGTGCGTTAACAGGGGTTGGGACCCAGTACTTC. Its translation is CASSALTGVGTQYF.